A single sample gave rise to the 15 T cell receptor beta chains below, sequenced in a study of blood T cell repertoires in COVID-19. Here immunoSEQ multiplex PCR was the method, and the copy in TCRdb shows in-frame clones only, minus some. The sample carries around 700,000 clones, about nine tenths recorded once. Material: peripheral blood. These TCRs come from a woman in her late teens or twenties with acute or convalescent COVID-19.

The V and J genes are TRBV10-3 and TRBJ1-5, with a weak D call TRBD1 (5 bases). Germline V gives CDR1 ENHRY, CDR2 SYGVKD. This CDR3 region has 15 residues. The ends were cut back, 5 bases at V and 0 bases at J, with 11 bases in the middle. The CDR3 bases are TGTGCCATCAGTAGAGACAGTAATAGCAATCAGCCCCAGCATTTT. This translates into CAISRDSNSNQPQHF.

For the CDR3, the DNA is TGTGCCAGCAGCTTGTGGGGCGCTGGAAACACCATATATTTT. This sequence encodes CASSLWGAGNTIYF. The chain recombines TRBV5-5 with TRBJ1-3, with D possibly matching TRBD1 (5 bases). Between the trimmed V and J ends, which lost 1 base and 2 bases, there was a span of 7 bases. CDR3 length: 14 residues. Germline V gene lookup returns CDR1 SGHKS and CDR2 YYEKEE (reference sequence).

V and J are TRBV11-2 and TRBJ2-7; a weak D match, TRBD2 (6 bases). Germline V CDR1 and CDR2: SGHAT, FQNNGV. V gave up 1 base and J gave up 2 bases, with 18 bases separating them. The CDR3 is 17 amino acids. In DNA form, the CDR3 reads TGTGCCAGCAGCTTAGGCCGGGAGTGGGGGAACGCCTACGAGCAGTACTTC. Its translation is CASSLGREWGNAYEQYF.

V gene TRBV13 combines with J gene TRBJ1-1; tentative D call: TRBD1 (5 bases). Germline loops: CDR1 PRHDT, CDR2 FYEKMQ (reference sequence). The V end lost 1 base, the J end lost 0 bases, and 6 bases lay between the germline ends. The length of the CDR3 is 14 residues. The CDR3 sequence: CASSLAGMNTEAFF. Here the CDR3 DNA reads TGTGCCAGCAGCTTAGCAGGGATGAACACTGAAGCTTTCTTT.

The chain employs TRBV7-2 and TRBJ2-7; TRBD1 aligns across 7 bases. This CDR3 has 14 residues. Germline loops: CDR1 SGHTA, CDR2 FQGNSA. With 4 bases clipped from V and 7 bases from J, the junction kept 10 bases outside the gene matches. The CDR3 loop is CASSWTDRVGEQYF. CDR3 DNA: TGTGCCAGCAGCTGGACAGACAGGGTAGGTGAGCAGTACTTC.

The chain carries TRBV9 and TRBJ1-4, with unresolved D. This CDR3 contains 15 residues. Germline CDR1 is SGDLS and CDR2 is YYNGEE. V lost 3 bases, J lost 0 bases, and 9 bases lay in between. The CDR3 DNA reads TGTGCCAGCAGCGCGAGATATGCAACTAATGAAAAACTGTTTTTT. This sequence encodes CASSARYATNEKLFF.

The chain is built from TRBV4-1 and TRBJ2-7; TRBD2 might be the D (6 bases). The V end was cut by 5 bases, the J end by 4 bases, with 12 bases between. CDR3 length equals 13 residues. CDR1 is MGHRA and CDR2 is YSYEKL in the germline V gene. CDR3 region: CASSSGLRYEQYF. In DNA, the CDR3 is TGCGCCAGCAGCTCGGGACTTAGGTACGAGCAGTACTTC.

V usage is TRBV9 and J usage is TRBJ1-3; TRBD1 agrees at 8 bases. Trimming took 2 bases from V and 0 from J; bases not matched to a gene: 4. There are 16 residues in the CDR3. Germline V gene sequence: CDR1 SGDLS, CDR2 YYNGEE. DNA of the CDR3: TGTGCCAGCAGCGTGGGACAGGAATACTCTGGAAACACCATATATTTT. Protein sequence: CASSVGQEYSGNTIYF.

The chain combines TRBV6-1 with TRBJ1-5; D not resolved. The CDR3 spans 16 residues. Germline V lookup: CDR1 MNHNS, CDR2 SASEGT. Trimming pared 4 bases from V and 4 bases from J, leaving 17 bases between. The CDR3 nucleotides are TGTGCCAGCAGTGGTCTAGAACCTATGGCGAATCAGCCCCAGCATTTT. This encodes CASSGLEPMANQPQHF.

The chain uses TRBV7-9 and TRBJ1-2, with D perhaps matching TRBD1 (5 bases). V lost 2 bases to trimming and J lost 7 bases, with 14 bases between them. The CDR3 is 14 residues long. Germline V CDR1 and CDR2: SEHNR, FQNEAQ (reference sequence). In DNA form, the CDR3 reads TGTGCCAGCAGCTTACCGCAGGGCAGTACTGGCTACACCTTC. This translates into CASSLPQGSTGYTF.

The chain carries TRBV7-9 and TRBJ2-2, with D unclear. V dropped 5 bases and J dropped 1 base, with 8 bases sitting between them. The CDR3 covers 14 residues. The germline V gene encodes CDR1 SEHNR and CDR2 FQNEAQ (reference sequence). CDR3 sequence (DNA): TGTGCCAGCAGCATTAACAGGAACACCGGGGAGCTGTTTTTT. Encoded protein: CASSINRNTGELFF.

V is TRBV24-1 and J is TRBJ1-5; no clear D. Trimming pared 0 bases from V and 7 bases from J, leaving 3 bases between. Germline V gene sequence: CDR1 KGHDR, CDR2 SFDVKD. The length of the CDR3 is 12 residues. The CDR3 bases are TGTGCCACCAGTGATTTGGGCCAGCCCCAGCATTTT. This gives the protein CATSDLGQPQHF.

J is TRBJ2-5 and V is TRBV7-2, with D tentatively TRBD1 (7 bases). The CDR3 spans 15 residues. The V end lost 5 bases, the J end lost 3 bases, and 16 bases lay between the germline ends. Germline V gene lookup returns CDR1 SGHTA and CDR2 FQGNSA. The DNA for the CDR3 is TGTGCCAGCAGCCTTTGGGGCAGGGGGGAAGAGACCCAGTACTTC. This sequence encodes CASSLWGRGEETQYF.

The chain couples TRBV29-1 to TRBJ1-1; D is possibly TRBD1 (5 bases). Germline lookup yields CDR1 SQVTM and CDR2 ANQGSEA. The CDR3 covers 13 residues. Trimming shortened V by 7 bases and J by 0 bases, and 12 bases separated the two germline ends. CDR3 residues: CSGRRGLNTEAFF. CDR3 nucleotides: TGCAGCGGGAGGCGGGGACTGAACACTGAAGCTTTCTTT.

Of note for this clone: The sample contains more than one DNA sequence encoding this CDR3. The chain couples TRBV19 to TRBJ2-5; TRBD1 is a possible D gene (5 bases). The V end was cut by 6 bases, the J end by 4 bases, with 12 bases between. The germline V gene encodes CDR1 LNHDA and CDR2 SQIVND (reference sequence). The CDR3 consists of 13 residues. CDR3 nucleotide sequence: TGTGCCAGTAGCCTCCAGGGTGCAGAGACCCAGTACTTC. Protein: CASSLQGAETQYF.